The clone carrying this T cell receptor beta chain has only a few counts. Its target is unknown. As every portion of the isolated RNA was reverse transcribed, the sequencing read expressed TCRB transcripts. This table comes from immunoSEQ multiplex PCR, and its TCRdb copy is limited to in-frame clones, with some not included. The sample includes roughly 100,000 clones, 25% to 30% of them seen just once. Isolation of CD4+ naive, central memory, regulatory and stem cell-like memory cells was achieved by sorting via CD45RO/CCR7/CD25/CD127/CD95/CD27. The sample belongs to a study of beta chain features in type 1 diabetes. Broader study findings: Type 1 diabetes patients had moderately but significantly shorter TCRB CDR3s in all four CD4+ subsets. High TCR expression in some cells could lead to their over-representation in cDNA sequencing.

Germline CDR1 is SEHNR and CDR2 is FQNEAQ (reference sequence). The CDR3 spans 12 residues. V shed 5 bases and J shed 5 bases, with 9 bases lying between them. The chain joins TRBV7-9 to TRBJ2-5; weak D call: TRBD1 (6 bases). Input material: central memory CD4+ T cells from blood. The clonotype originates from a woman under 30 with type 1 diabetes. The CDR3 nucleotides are TGTGCCAGCAGCCCCCAGGGGGAGACCCAGTACTTC. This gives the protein CASSPQGETQYF.